The following is a TCR beta chain sequence with its context. The data were obtained in a study of T cell clonotyping in hematopoietic cell transplantation. This table comes from immunoSEQ multiplex PCR, and its TCRdb copy is limited to in-frame clones, with some not included. The sample shows over 10,000 clones, roughly 89% of them seen only once. Germline V gene sequence: CDR1 SNHLY, CDR2 FYNNEI. This CDR3 comprises 15 residues. V lost 4 bases to trimming and J lost 7 bases; unmatched junction nucleotides: 8. This chain joins TRBV2 and TRBJ2-1; 9 bases match TRBD1. This clonotype was sampled from a female patient aged 45-65 years who had an allogeneic stem cell transplant from an unrelated donor, so the T cells may come from the graft donor. Some clones in this sample may be carry-over from other donors' samples. The specimen comprised PBMCs, sampled 100 days after allogeneic stem cell transplant. This CDR3 is CASSGWDRVRNEQFF. The CDR3 DNA follows: TGTGCCAGCAGTGGTTGGGACAGGGTTAGGAATGAGCAGTTCTTC. Full variable domain (missing parts from reference TRBV2 and TRBJ2-1): EPEVTQTPSHQVTQMGQEVILRCVPISNHLYFYWYRQILGQKVEFLVSFYNNEISEKSEIFDDQFSVERPDGSNFTLKIRSTKLEDSAMYFCASSGWDRVRNEQFFGPGTRLTVL.